This T cell receptor beta chain was observed in a study of shared clonotypes between healthy human individuals. Trimming stripped 2 bases from V and 0 bases from J, with 8 bases between. Germline V gene data show CDR1 as MNHEY and CDR2 as SVGAGI. This CDR3 region has 15 residues. Points from the study as a whole: Clonotype sharing among the donors was expected to vary with sequencing depth. Across subsets, estimated richness was generally greater for naive than for memory populations.

Assay: immunoSEQ multiplex PCR; the TCRdb copy retains only in-frame clones and omits some. The sample consists of millions of clones, around nine tenths of them appearing once. As to this clone: Its target is not known. This same CDR3 is encoded by further DNA sequences in the sample.

This TCR was recovered from a man aged 18 to 30 in good health. The chain couples TRBV6-5 to TRBJ2-4; D is ambiguous. Sequenced material: naive CD4+ T cells sorted from blood. Subset noted: CD45RA+ positively selected. CDR3 residues: CASSYGGLAKNIQYF. In DNA, the CDR3 is TGTGCCAGCAGTTACGGCGGCCTAGCCAAAAACATTCAGTACTTC.